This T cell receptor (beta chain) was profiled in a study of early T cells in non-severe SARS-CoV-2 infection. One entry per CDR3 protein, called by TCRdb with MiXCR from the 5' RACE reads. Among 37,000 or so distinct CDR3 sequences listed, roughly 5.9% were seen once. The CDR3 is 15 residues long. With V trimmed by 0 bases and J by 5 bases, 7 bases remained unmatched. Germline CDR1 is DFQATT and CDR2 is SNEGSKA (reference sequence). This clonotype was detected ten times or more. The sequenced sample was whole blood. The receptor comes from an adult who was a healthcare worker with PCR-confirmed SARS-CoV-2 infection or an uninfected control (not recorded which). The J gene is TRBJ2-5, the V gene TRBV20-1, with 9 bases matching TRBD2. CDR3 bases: TGCAGTGCTAGAGATCCCACTAGCGGGTGGGAGACCCAGTACTTC. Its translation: CSARDPTSGWETQYF.